These 8 T cell receptor beta chains were all obtained from the same sample, sequenced in a study of identical twins. TCRdb recomputed calls from the 5' RACE reads with MiXCR, one row per CDR3 protein. Of about 720,000 distinct CDR3 sequences listed, 8% to 9% are singletons. The same data also went into a second study, on yellow fever vaccine responses in identical twins.

The specimen was PBMCs. Every receptor here comes from a woman between 18 and 29 years old in good health.

This chain links TRBV27 with TRBJ2-7; weak D call: TRBD2 (5 bases). V was pared by 2 bases and J by 4 bases, with 15 bases between. CDR3 length: 15 amino acids. Germline CDR1 and CDR2: MNHEY and SMNVEV (reference sequence). CDR3 region: CASSLGSGKSYEQYF. CDR3 bases: TGTGCCAGCAGTTTAGGTTCGGGGAAATCGTACGAGCAGTACTTC.

This clonotype appeared a few times. V usage is TRBV20-1 and J usage is TRBJ1-1; possible D gene TRBD1, 5 bases. Trimming removed 1 base at V and 4 bases at J, with 19 bases between. The length of the CDR3 is 16 residues. CDR1 is DFQATT and CDR2 is SNEGSKA in the germline V gene (reference sequence). The CDR3 sequence is CSARGPGPLLVTEAFF. In DNA, the CDR3 is TGCAGTGCTAGAGGGCCGGGGCCCCTCTTAGTCACTGAAGCTTTCTTT.

The rearrangement uses TRBV6-5 and TRBJ2-2; D might be TRBD1 (7 bases). Germline V gene lookup returns CDR1 MNHEY and CDR2 SVGAGI. V was cut by 0 bases and J by 3 bases, with 14 bases left in between. The CDR3 spans 17 residues. CDR3 nucleotides: TGTGCCAGCAGTTACTCGGAGGGGGCGACCCACACCGGGGAGCTGTTTTTT. It codes for CASSYSEGATHTGELFF.

Ten or more counts support this clonotype. The chain links TRBV4-2 to TRBJ2-2, with 7 bases that match TRBD1. After removal of 5 bases from V and 9 bases from J, the junction contained 9 bases not matched to a gene. The germline V gene encodes CDR1 LGHNA and CDR2 YNFKEQ. The length of the CDR3 is 14 residues. In DNA form, the CDR3 reads TGTGCCAGCAGCACCAGACAGGGTACTCGGGAGCTGTTTTTT. Encoded protein: CASSTRQGTRELFF.

CDR3 sequence (DNA): TGTGCCAGCTCACTACTCCTGGACGGCTCCGAGCAGTACTTC. This translates into CASSLLLDGSEQYF. The gene calls are TRBV18 and TRBJ2-7; the D is unclear. Between the trimmed V and J ends, which lost 4 bases and 6 bases, there was a span of 16 bases. The CDR3 totals 14 residues. Germline values: CDR1 KGHSH, CDR2 LQKENI. Drawing the rest from reference TRBV18 and TRBJ2-7, the complete variable domain is NAGVMQNPRHLVRRRGQEARLRCSPMKGHSHVYWYRQLPEEGLKFMVYLQKENIIDESGMPKERFSAEFPKEGPSILRIQQVVRGDSAAYFCASSLLLDGSEQYFGPGTRLTVT.

V is TRBV29-1 and J is TRBJ2-1; D uncertain. The CDR3 has 14 residues. V gave up 5 bases and J gave up 2 bases, with 13 bases separating them. Per germline, CDR1 SQVTM and CDR2 ANQGSEA. CDR3 in amino acids: CSVNKGSPYNEQFF. The CDR3 DNA is TGCAGCGTTAATAAGGGAAGCCCCTACAATGAGCAGTTCTTC.

This clonotype was seen a few times. The rearrangement joins TRBV20-1 to TRBJ2-5; D possibly corresponds to TRBD1 (5 bases). The CDR3 extends over 14 amino acids. From germline, CDR1 is DFQATT and CDR2 SNEGSKA (reference sequence). V shed 0 bases and J shed 5 bases, with 13 bases lying between them. The DNA for the CDR3 is TGCAGTGCTAGAGATCAGCAGGGTTTGGAGACCCAGTACTTC. Translating gives CSARDQQGLETQYF.

This clonotype has a handful of counts. This chain uses TRBV20-1 with TRBJ2-1; D perhaps matches TRBD1 (6 bases). Germline V gene sequence: CDR1 DFQATT, CDR2 SNEGSKA (reference sequence). The CDR3 runs 17 residues. The V end was cut by 0 bases, the J end by 4 bases, with 19 bases between. The CDR3 coding sequence is TGCAGTGCTAGAGATACCAAAGACAGGAAGACATACAATGAGCAGTTCTTC. It codes for CSARDTKDRKTYNEQFF.